The clone carrying this T cell receptor (beta chain) was observed a single time. Its antigen is undetermined. The data belong to a study of T cell responses to AZD1222 COVID-19 vaccine. Findings of the study overall: Dominant CD4 TCR responses targeted spike regions 160-218 and 743-854. Only a handful of AZD1222 recipients, several in all, had baseline seropositivity.

Assay used: immunoSEQ multiplex PCR; TCRdb lists only in-frame clones, some missing. The data show 96,000 or so clones, with roughly 88% seen just once and roughly 25% held by the top ten. CDR1 and CDR2 from the germline V gene are LNHDA and SQIVND (reference sequence). The ends were cut back, 8 bases at V and 0 bases at J, with 17 bases in the middle. This CDR3 has 16 amino acids. This receptor was taken from an adult in good health. Here the sequenced sample was peripheral blood, taken on day 0 of AZD1222 vaccination. The chain recombines TRBV19 with TRBJ2-1; D is possibly TRBD1 (6 bases). CDR3 amino acids: CASARQVSSSYNEQFF. The DNA of the CDR3 is TGTGCCAGTGCCCGACAGGTTTCGAGCTCCTACAATGAGCAGTTCTTC.